This T cell receptor beta chain stems from a study of regulatory T cells in long-lasting Graves disease. Time point of the sample: newly diagnosed GD, antithyroid drugs for less than 3 months. RNA extracted from PBMCs served as the sequencing template. This clonotype was found many times. CDR3 regions were amplified by Arm-PCR using iRepertoire HTBI primers to build TCR beta libraries. MiXCR, run by TCRdb on the multiplex PCR reads, gives a single entry per CDR3 protein. The sample contains under 450,000 distinct CDR3 sequences, under 20% of which appear only once. The germline CDR1 and CDR2 sequences are MNHNS and SASEGT. The CDR3 runs to 15 residues. With 6 bases clipped from V and 4 bases from J, the junction kept 7 bases outside the gene matches. This same sample was also taken into another study, of T cells in Graves' hyperthyroidism and ophthalmopathy. From that paper: HTBI primers drove first-round RT-PCR of the TCR CDR3.

This clonotype originated in a woman aged 18-29 years with Graves disease. This chain links TRBV6-1 with TRBJ1-2, with TRBD1 matching over 11 bases. This specimen was peripheral blood mononuclear cells (PBMCs), taken at new diagnosis, from a patient treated with antithyroid drugs. In DNA form, the CDR3 reads TGTGCCAGCAGACGAACGGACAGGGGGCCCTATGGCTACACCTTC. Amino acid sequence: CASRRTDRGPYGYTF.